A single sample gave rise to the 17 T cell receptor beta chains below, sequenced in a study of T cells in Graves' hyperthyroidism and ophthalmopathy. From RNA transcripts, TCR beta CDR3 regions were amplified. Carried out on the TCR CDR3, a first-round RT-PCR used the HTBI primer set. Using its own MiXCR run on the multiplex PCR reads, TCRdb lists one record per CDR3 protein. The data show 350,000 or so distinct CDR3 sequences, about 18% seen once. The material sequenced was blood. The receptor source for this set is a woman in her 50s with Graves' hyperthyroidism.

This clonotype occurred a few times. The chain links TRBV9 to TRBJ2-5, with D possibly being TRBD1 or TRBD2 (5 bases each). The V end lost 0 bases, the J end lost 5 bases, and 14 bases lay between the germline ends. From germline, CDR1 is SGDLS and CDR2 YYNGEE. This CDR3 is built from 15 residues. The CDR3 region is CASSVAGRGSETQYF. The CDR3 coding sequence is TGTGCCAGCAGCGTAGCTGGTCGGGGCTCGGAGACCCAGTACTTC. Full variable domain (remainder filled in from reference TRBV9 and TRBJ2-5): DSGVTQTPKHLITATGQRVTLRCSPRSGDLSVYWYQQSLDQGLQFLIQYYNGEERAKGNILERFSAQQFPDLHSELNLSSLELGDSALYFCASSVAGRGSETQYFGPGTRLLVL.

This clonotype was observed at least ten times. The J gene is TRBJ2-1, the V gene TRBV7-3, with unresolved D. V was pared by 1 base and J by 7 bases, with 11 bases between. This CDR3 has 14 residues. Germline CDR1 SGHTA, CDR2 FQGTGA. CDR3 sequence: CASSLMVGINEQFF. The DNA for the CDR3 is TGTGCCAGCAGCTTAATGGTCGGTATTAATGAGCAGTTCTTC.

The chain carries TRBV7-9 and TRBJ1-2, with D perhaps TRBD1 (5 bases). CDR3 length equals 13 residues. V lost 3 bases and J lost 5, with 10 bases in between. In germline, CDR1 is SEHNR, CDR2 FQNEAQ (reference sequence). The CDR3 reads CASSLGRAYGYTF. CDR3 DNA: TGTGCCAGCAGCTTGGGCAGGGCATATGGCTACACCTTC. The full variable domain, completed using reference TRBV7-9 and TRBJ1-2, is DTGVSQNPRHKITKRGQNVTFRCDPISEHNRLYWYRQTLGQGPEFLTYFQNEAQLEKSRLLSDRFSAERPKGSFSTLEIQRTEQGDSAMYLCASSLGRAYGYTFGSGTRLTVV.

The chain has TRBV3-1 and TRBJ1-1; D unclear. Germline loops: CDR1 LGHDT, CDR2 YNNKEL (reference sequence). V lost 1 base and J lost 1, with 7 bases in between. The CDR3 extends over 14 amino acids. CDR3 nucleotides: TGTGCCAGCAGCCAAGGAGTTCGGAACACTGAAGCTTTCTTT. Amino acids: CASSQGVRNTEAFF.

This clonotype has at least ten counts. V and J are TRBV18 and TRBJ1-1, with TRBD1 matching over 7 bases. This CDR3 has 17 amino acids. Germline-derived CDR1 and CDR2 are KGHSH and LQKENI. The V and J ends lost 6 bases and 1 base, in that order; junction bases with no gene match: 14. The DNA of the CDR3 is TGTGCCAGCTCCCGAAGGGTAGGGGGCTTCGAGAACACTGAAGCTTTCTTT. This codes for CASSRRVGGFENTEAFF.

This clonotype was recorded many times. The chain combines TRBV11-2 with TRBJ2-1, with D tentatively TRBD2 (6 bases). CDR1 is SGHAT, CDR2 FQNNGV, per germline. This CDR3 is built from 16 residues. V gave up 5 bases and J gave up 0 bases, with 14 bases separating them. The CDR3 nucleotides are TGTGCCAGCAGCACGGGGACTTTCAGCTCCTACAATGAGCAGTTCTTC. This sequence encodes CASSTGTFSSYNEQFF.

The chain links TRBV10-3 to TRBJ1-1; 9 nucleotides match TRBD1. Germline values: CDR1 ENHRY, CDR2 SYGVKD. This CDR3 has 13 residues. Trimming cost V 10 bases and J 5 bases; bases outside gene matches: 8. The CDR3 reads CATAGQGGTEAFF. The CDR3 bases are TGTGCCACCGCGGGACAGGGAGGGACTGAAGCTTTCTTT.

This clonotype was seen at least ten times. J is TRBJ2-3 and V is TRBV2; 7 bases are a match to TRBD1. Losses at the gene ends were 6 bases for V and 6 bases for J; bases not matched to a gene: 9. The germline V gene has CDR1 SNHLY and CDR2 FYNNEI. CDR3 length: 14 amino acids. The CDR3 coding sequence is TGTGCCAGCAGCACGGACAGGTGGGACGATACGCAGTATTTT. Translation gives CASSTDRWDDTQYF.

Ten or more counts support this clonotype. This chain joins TRBV11-1 and TRBJ2-1; D remains unclear. Germline V gene data show CDR1 as SGHAT and CDR2 as FQDESV (reference sequence). V was clipped by 5 bases and J by 0 bases, with 11 bases between them. The CDR3 has 15 residues. CDR3 nucleotides: TGTGCCAGCAGCCCCGCACGGAGCTCCTACAATGAGCAGTTCTTC. Residues: CASSPARSSYNEQFF.

This clonotype was seen more than once but under ten times. V gene TRBV7-9 combines with J gene TRBJ2-6, with D perhaps assigned TRBD1 or TRBD2 (5 bases each). The V end was cut by 5 bases, the J end by 4 bases, with 18 bases between. CDR3 size: 17 residues. The germline gives CDR1 SEHNR, CDR2 FQNEAQ (reference sequence). The CDR3: CASSPGTASTGANVLTF. The CDR3 region has the DNA TGTGCCAGCAGCCCAGGGACCGCATCTACGGGGGCCAACGTCCTGACTTTC.

J is TRBJ1-1 and V is TRBV28; D call uncertain. The CDR3 has 14 residues. Per the germline V gene, CDR1 is MDHEN and CDR2 is SYDVKM. The ends were cut back, 2 bases at V and 0 bases at J, with 7 bases in the middle. CDR3 in amino acids: CASSLRMLNTEAFF. The CDR3 nucleotides read TGTGCCAGCAGTTTACGAATGCTGAACACTGAAGCTTTCTTT.

This clonotype was counted a few times. The V call is TRBV6-1, the J call TRBJ1-1; D may be TRBD1 (5 bases). The CDR3 loop spans 13 amino acids. V was shortened by 6 bases and J by 5 bases, with 13 bases between the two germline ends. Germline loops: CDR1 MNHNS, CDR2 SASEGT. Written as DNA, the CDR3 is TGTGCCAGCAGAACTTGGGGCGGTACTGAAGCTTTCTTT. It codes for CASRTWGGTEAFF.

This clonotype showed up many times. The gene calls are TRBV28 and TRBJ2-3; D perhaps matches TRBD2 (8 bases). This CDR3 spans 16 amino acids. Trimming left V 6 bases short and J 7 bases short, with 23 bases between. The germline V gene has CDR1 MDHEN and CDR2 SYDVKM. This CDR3 reads CASSPGGGLGRYTQYF. CDR3 nucleotides: TGTGCCAGCAGCCCAGGGGGGGGACTAGGGAGGTATACGCAGTATTTT.

The table lists this clonotype with a few counts. The CDR3 here is CASSLPGQLVYGYTF. CDR3 nucleotide sequence: TGTGCCAGCAGCTTACCGGGACAGCTTGTTTATGGCTACACCTTC. The rearrangement links TRBV5-4 to TRBJ1-2; TRBD1 agrees at 7 bases. The CDR3 has 15 residues. CDR1 and CDR2 from the germline V gene are SGHNT and YYREEE (reference sequence). Trimming removed 2 bases from V and 5 bases from J; junction bases left unmatched: 9. Drawing the rest from reference TRBV5-4 and TRBJ1-2, the complete variable domain is ETGVTQSPTHLIKTRGQQVTLRCSSQSGHNTVSWYQQALGQGPQFIFQYYREEENGRGNFPPRFSGLQFPNYSSELNVNALELDDSALYLCASSLPGQLVYGYTFGSGTRLTVV.

The chain employs TRBV12-3 or TRBV12-4 and TRBJ1-6; possible D gene TRBD1, 5 bases. The CDR3 has 14 residues. The V and J ends lost 8 bases and 6 bases respectively, with 14 bases between them. The CDR3 protein is CASCLGGSNSPLHF. Here the CDR3 DNA reads TGTGCCAGCTGCCTTGGGGGGTCTAATTCACCCCTCCACTTT.

This clonotype has at least ten counts. In nucleotides, the CDR3 is TGTGCCAGCAGTTCCGGGACTAGGGGTTTCGAGCAGTACTTC. It codes for CASSSGTRGFEQYF. The J gene is TRBJ2-7, the V gene TRBV27; 8 bases match TRBD2. The CDR3 totals 14 residues. V lost 4 bases to trimming and J lost 6 bases; unmatched junction nucleotides: 8. CDR1 and CDR2 (germline): MNHEY, SMNVEV (reference sequence).

This clonotype has more than one count but fewer than ten. CDR3 sequence (DNA): TGTGCCAGCAGCTTAGCGATCCTGGGAGGCTACACCTTC. Translating it yields CASSLAILGGYTF. V and J are TRBV7-2 and TRBJ1-2, with D unresolved. The CDR3 contains 13 residues. Germline-derived CDR1 and CDR2 are SGHTA and FQGNSA. The germline V and J ends were trimmed by 0 bases and 8 bases, with 10 bases remaining between them.